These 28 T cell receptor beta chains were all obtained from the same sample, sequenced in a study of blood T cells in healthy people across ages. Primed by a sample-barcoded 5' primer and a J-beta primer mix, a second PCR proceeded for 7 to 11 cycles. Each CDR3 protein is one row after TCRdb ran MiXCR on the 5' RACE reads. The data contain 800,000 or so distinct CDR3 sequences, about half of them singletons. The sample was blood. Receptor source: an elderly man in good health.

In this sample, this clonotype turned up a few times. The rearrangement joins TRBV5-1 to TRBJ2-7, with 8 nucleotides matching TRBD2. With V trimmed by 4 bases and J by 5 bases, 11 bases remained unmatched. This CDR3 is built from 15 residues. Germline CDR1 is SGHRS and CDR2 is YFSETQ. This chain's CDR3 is CASSLSGSGFDEQYF. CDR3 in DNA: TGCGCCAGCAGCCTGAGCGGGAGCGGATTCGACGAGCAGTACTTC.

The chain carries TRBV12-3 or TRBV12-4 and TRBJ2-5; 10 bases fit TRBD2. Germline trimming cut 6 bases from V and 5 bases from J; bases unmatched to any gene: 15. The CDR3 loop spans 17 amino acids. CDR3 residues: CASSPIGASGSRETQYF. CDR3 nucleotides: TGTGCCAGCAGCCCAATTGGGGCTAGCGGGAGTAGGGAGACCCAGTACTTC.

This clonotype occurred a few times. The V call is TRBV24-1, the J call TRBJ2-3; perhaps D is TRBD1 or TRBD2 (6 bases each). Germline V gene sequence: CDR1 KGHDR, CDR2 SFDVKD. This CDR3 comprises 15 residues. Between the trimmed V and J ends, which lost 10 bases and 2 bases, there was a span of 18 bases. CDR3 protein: CATGGPGAPTDTQYF. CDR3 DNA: TGTGCCACAGGGGGGCCAGGAGCACCCACAGATACGCAGTATTTT.

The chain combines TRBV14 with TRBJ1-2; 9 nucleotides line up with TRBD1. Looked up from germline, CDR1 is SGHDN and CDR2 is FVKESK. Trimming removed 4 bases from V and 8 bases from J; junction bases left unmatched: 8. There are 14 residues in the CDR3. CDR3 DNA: TGTGCCAGCAGCCGCGGGGGACAGGGCCGGGGCTACACCTTC. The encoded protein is CASSRGGQGRGYTF.

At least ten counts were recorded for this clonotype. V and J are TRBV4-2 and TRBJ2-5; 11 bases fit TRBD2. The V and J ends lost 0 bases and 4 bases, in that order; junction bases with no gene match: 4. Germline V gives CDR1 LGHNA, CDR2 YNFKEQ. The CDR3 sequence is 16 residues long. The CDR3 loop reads CASSQDLLAGGETQYF. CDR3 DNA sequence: TGTGCCAGCAGCCAAGATCTGCTAGCGGGAGGAGAGACCCAGTACTTC.

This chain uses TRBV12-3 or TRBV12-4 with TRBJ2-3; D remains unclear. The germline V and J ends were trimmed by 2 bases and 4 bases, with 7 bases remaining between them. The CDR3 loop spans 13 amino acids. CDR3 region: CASSLRSPDTQYF. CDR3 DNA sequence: TGTGCCAGCAGTTTACGGAGCCCAGATACGCAGTATTTT.

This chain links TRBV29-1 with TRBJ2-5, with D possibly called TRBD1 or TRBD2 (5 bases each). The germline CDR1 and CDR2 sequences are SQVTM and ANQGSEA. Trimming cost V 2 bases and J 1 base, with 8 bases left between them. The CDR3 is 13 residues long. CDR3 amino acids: CSVESGTQETQYF. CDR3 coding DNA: TGCAGCGTTGAATCGGGGACCCAAGAGACCCAGTACTTC.

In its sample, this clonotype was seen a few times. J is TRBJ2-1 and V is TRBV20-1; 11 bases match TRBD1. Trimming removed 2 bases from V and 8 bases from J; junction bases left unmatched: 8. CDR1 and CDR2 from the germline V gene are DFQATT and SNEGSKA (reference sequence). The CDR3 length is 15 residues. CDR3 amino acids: CSARRGQGAGDEQFF. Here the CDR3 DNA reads TGCAGTGCTAGAAGAGGACAGGGGGCAGGGGATGAGCAGTTCTTC.

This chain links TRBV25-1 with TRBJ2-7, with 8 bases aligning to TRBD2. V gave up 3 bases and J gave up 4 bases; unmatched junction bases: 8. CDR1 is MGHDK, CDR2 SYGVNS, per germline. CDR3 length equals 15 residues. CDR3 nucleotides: TGTGCCAGCAGTGATGTAGCGGGACCTAATTACGAGCAGTACTTC. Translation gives CASSDVAGPNYEQYF.

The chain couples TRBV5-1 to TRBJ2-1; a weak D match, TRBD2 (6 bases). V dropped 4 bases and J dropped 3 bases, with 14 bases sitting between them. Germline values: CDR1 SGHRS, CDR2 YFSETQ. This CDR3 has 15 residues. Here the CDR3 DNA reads TGCGCCAGCAGCGACGGGGGTCTCGGCTACAATGAGCAGTTCTTC. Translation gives CASSDGGLGYNEQFF.

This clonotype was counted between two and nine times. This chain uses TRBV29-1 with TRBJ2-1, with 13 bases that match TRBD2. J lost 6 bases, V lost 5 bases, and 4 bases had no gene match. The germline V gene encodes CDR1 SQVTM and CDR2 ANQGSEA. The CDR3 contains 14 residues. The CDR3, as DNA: TGCAGCGTTAAGGGACTAGCGGGGAGCAATGAGCAGTTCTTC. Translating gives CSVKGLAGSNEQFF.

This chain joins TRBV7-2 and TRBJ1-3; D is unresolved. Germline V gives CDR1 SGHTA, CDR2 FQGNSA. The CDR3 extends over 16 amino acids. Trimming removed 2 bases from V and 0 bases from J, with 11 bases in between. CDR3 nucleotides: TGTGCCAGCAGCTTAACCGCCGCGACCTCTGGAAACACCATATATTTT. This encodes CASSLTAATSGNTIYF.

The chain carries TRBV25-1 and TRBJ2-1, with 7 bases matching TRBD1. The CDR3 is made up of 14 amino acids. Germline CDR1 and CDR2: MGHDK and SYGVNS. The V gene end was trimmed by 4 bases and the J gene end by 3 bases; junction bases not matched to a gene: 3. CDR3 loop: CASSVGTVYNEQFF. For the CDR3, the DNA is TGTGCCAGCAGTGTGGGGACAGTCTACAATGAGCAGTTCTTC.

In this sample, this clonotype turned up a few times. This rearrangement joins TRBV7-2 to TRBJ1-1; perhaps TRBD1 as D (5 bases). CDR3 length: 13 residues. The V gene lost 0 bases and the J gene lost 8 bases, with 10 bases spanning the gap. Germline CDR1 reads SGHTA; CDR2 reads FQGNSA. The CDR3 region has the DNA TGTGCCAGCAGCTTAGCGCGGGGGAGGGAAGCTTTCTTT. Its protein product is CASSLARGREAFF.

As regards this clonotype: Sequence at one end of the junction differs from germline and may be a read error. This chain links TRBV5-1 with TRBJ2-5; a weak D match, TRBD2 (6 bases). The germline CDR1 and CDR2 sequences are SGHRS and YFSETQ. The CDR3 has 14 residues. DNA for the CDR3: TGCGCCAGCGGCTTGGAGGGGCGTCAAGAGACCCAGTACTTC. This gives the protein CASGLEGRQETQYF.

In DNA form, the CDR3 reads TGCGGAGTCGACAGGGGGGTTGAAGCTTTCTTT. This sequence encodes CGVDRGVEAFF. The rearrangement uses TRBV20-1 and TRBJ1-1, with TRBD1 identical over 9 bases. This CDR3 is 11 amino acids long. Germline V lookup: CDR1 DFQATT, CDR2 SNEGSKA (reference sequence).

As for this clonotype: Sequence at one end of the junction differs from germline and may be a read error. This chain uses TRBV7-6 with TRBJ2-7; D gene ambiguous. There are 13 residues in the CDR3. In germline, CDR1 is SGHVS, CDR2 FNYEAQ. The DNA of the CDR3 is TGTGCCAGCAGCGTAGCCAGGTGGGGCGAGCAGTACTTC. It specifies CASSVARWGEQYF. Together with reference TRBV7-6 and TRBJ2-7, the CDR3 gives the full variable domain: GAGVSQSPRYKVTKRGQDVALRCDPISGHVSLYWYRQALGQGPEFLTYFNYEAQQDKSGLPNDRFSAERPEGSISTLTIQRTEQRDSAMYRCASSVARWGEQYFGPGTRLTVT.

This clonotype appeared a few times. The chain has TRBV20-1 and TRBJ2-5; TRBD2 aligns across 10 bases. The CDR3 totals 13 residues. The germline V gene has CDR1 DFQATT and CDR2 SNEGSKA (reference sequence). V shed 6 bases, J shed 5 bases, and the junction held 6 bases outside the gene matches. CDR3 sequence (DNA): TGCAGTGCACAACTAGCGGGACTGGAGACCCAGTACTTC. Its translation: CSAQLAGLETQYF.

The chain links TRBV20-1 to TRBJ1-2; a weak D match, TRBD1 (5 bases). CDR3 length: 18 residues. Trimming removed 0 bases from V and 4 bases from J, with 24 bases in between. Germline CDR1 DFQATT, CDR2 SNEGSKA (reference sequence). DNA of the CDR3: TGCAGTGCTAGAGAACTCCCGGGACCGCAAGAATGGGGCTATGGCTACACCTTC. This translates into CSARELPGPQEWGYGYTF.

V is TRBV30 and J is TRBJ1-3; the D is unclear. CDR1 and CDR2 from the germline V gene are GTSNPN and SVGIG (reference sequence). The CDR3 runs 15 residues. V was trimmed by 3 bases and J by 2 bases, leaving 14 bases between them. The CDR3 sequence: CAWRQTPVTGNTIYF. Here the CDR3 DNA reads TGTGCCTGGAGACAAACCCCGGTTACTGGAAACACCATATATTTT. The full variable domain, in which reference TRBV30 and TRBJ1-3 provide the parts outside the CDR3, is SQTIHQWPATLVQPVGSPLSLECTVEGTSNPNLYWYRQAAGRGLQLLFYSVGIGQISSEVPQNLSASRPQDRQFILSSKKLLLSDSGFYLCAWRQTPVTGNTIYFGEGSWLTVV.

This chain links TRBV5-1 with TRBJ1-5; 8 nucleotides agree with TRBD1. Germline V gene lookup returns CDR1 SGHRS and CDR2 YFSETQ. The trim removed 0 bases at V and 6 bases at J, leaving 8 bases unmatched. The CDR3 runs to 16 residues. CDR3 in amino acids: CASSLGAGQGPQPQHF. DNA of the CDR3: TGCGCCAGCAGCTTGGGTGCCGGACAGGGACCTCAGCCCCAGCATTTT.

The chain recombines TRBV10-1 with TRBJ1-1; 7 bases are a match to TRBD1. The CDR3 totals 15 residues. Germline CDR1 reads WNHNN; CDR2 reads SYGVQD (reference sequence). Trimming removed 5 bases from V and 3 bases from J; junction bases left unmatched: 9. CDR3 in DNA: TGCGCCAGCAGTCCGACAGGGACGCGCGACACTGAAGCTTTCTTT. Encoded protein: CASSPTGTRDTEAFF.

CDR3 coding DNA: TGTGCCAGCACCATCACGGACAGGACAGTAGCGGGAGGGAAGGATACGCAGTATTTT. Translated: CASTITDRTVAGGKDTQYF. The V and J genes are TRBV12-3 or TRBV12-4 and TRBJ2-3; 11 bases are shared with TRBD2. The CDR3 is 19 amino acids. With V trimmed by 7 bases and J by 6 bases, 21 bases remained unmatched.

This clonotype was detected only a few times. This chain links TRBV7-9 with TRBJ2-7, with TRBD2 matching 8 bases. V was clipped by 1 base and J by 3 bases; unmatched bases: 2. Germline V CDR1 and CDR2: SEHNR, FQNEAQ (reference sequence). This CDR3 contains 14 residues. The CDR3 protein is CASSLGSGNYEQYF. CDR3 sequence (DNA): TGTGCCAGCAGCTTAGGTAGCGGGAACTACGAGCAGTACTTC.

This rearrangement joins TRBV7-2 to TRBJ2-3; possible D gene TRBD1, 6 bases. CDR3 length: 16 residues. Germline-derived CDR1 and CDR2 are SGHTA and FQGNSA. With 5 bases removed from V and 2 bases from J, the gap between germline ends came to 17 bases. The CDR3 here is CASSPQSGQYTDTQYF. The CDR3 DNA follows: TGTGCCAGCAGCCCCCAGTCCGGACAGTACACAGATACGCAGTATTTT.

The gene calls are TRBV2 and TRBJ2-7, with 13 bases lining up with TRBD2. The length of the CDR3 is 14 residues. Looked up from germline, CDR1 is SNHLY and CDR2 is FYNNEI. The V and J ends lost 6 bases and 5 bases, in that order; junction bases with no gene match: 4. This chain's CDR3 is CASRWGLAGHEQYF. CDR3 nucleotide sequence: TGTGCCAGCAGGTGGGGACTAGCGGGACACGAGCAGTACTTC.

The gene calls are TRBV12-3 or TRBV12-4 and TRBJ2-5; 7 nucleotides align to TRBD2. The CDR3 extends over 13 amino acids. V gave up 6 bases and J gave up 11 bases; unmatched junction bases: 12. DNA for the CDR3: TGTGCCAGCAGGTCTAGCGGCGACAATGAGCAGTACTTC. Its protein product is CASRSSGDNEQYF.

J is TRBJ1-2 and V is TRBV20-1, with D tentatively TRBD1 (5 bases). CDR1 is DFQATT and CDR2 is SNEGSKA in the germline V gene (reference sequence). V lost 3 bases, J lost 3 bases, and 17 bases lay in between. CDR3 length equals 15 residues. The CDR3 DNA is TGCAGTGCTAGTATGCGCTCCCAGGGCGACTATGGCTACACCTTC. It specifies CSASMRSQGDYGYTF.